This TCR beta chain was identified in a study of OX40 agonist ivuxolimab in advanced cancers. Study-wide background: Partial responses were achieved by three patients, of whom one had hepatocellular carcinoma and two had cutaneous melanoma.

Study results and caveats: Low levels of normalized T-cell clonal expansion also appeared in some nonresponders. At 0.1 to 3.0 mg/kg and by week 6, clonal expansion occurred in CD4+ and CD8+ blood T cells.

This table comes from immunoSEQ multiplex PCR, and its TCRdb copy is limited to in-frame clones, with some not included. This sample has 77,000 or so clones, with roughly 88% found just once. Of note for this clone: The antigen is undetermined.

The receptor was derived from an adult with an advanced solid tumor such as melanoma, head and neck, liver or kidney cancer. The specimen comprised CD4+ or CD8+ T cells sorted from blood, sampled in a trial of the OX40 agonist ivuxolimab.

The CDR3 region has the DNA TGTGCCAGCAGCTTAGGACGGAACCAAGAGACCCAGTACTTC. Residues: CASSLGRNQETQYF. V gene TRBV7-8 combines with J gene TRBJ2-5; D not certain. The CDR3 has 14 amino acids. CDR1 is SGHVS and CDR2 is FQNEAQ in the germline V gene. V was trimmed by 1 base and J by 0 bases, leaving 6 bases between them.